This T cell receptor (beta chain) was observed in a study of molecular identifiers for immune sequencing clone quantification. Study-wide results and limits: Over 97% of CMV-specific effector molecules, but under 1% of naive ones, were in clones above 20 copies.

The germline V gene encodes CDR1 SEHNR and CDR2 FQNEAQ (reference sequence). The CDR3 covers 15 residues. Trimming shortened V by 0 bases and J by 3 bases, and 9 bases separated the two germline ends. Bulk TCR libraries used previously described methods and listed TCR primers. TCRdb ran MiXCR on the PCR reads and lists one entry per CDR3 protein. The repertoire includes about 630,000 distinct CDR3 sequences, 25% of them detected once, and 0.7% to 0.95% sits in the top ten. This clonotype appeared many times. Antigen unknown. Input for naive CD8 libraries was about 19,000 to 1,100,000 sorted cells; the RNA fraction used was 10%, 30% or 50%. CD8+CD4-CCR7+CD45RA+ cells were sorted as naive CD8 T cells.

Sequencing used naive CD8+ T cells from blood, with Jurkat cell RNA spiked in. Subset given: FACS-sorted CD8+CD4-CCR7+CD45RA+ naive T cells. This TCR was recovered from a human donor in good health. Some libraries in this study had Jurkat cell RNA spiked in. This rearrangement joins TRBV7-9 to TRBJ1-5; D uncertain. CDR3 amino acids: CASSLAGSSNQPQHF. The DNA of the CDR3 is TGTGCCAGCAGCTTAGCGGGCAGTTCCAATCAGCCCCAGCATTTT. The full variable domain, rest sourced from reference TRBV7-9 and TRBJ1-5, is DTGVSQNPRHKITKRGQNVTFRCDPISEHNRLYWYRQTLGQGPEFLTYFQNEAQLEKSRLLSDRFSAERPKGSFSTLEIQRTEQGDSAMYLCASSLAGSSNQPQHFGDGTRLSIL.